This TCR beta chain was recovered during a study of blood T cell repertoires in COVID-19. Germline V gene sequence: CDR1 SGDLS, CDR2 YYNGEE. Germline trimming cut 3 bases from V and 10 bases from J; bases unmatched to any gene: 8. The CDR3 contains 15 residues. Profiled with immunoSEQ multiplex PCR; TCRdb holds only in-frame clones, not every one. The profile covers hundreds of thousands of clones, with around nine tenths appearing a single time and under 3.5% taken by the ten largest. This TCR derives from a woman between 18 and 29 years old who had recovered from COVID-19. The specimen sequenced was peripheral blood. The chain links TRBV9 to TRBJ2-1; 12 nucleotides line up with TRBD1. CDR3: CASSAGTGGHREQFF. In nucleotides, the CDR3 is TGTGCCAGCAGCGCTGGGACAGGGGGCCATCGAGAGCAGTTCTTC.